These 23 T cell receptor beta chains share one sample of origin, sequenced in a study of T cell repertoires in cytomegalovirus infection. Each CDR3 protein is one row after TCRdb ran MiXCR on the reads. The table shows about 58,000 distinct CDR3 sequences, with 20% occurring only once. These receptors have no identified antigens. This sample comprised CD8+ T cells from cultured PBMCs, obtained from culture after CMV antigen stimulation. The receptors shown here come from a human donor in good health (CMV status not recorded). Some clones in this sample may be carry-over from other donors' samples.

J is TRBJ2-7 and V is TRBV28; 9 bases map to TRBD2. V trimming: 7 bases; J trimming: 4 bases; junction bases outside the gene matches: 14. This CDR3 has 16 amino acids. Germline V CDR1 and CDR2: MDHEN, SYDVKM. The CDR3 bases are TGTGCCAGCACTCAATACTCGGGGCGGGAGGGGTACGAGCAGTACTTC. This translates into CASTQYSGREGYEQYF.

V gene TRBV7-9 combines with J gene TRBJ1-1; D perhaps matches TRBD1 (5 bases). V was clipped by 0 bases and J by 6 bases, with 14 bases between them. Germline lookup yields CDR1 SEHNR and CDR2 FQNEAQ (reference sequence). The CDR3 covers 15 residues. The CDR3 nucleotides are TGTGCCAGCAGCTTAGCAGAGGGACTCGGTCCTGAAGCTTTCTTT. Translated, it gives CASSLAEGLGPEAFF.

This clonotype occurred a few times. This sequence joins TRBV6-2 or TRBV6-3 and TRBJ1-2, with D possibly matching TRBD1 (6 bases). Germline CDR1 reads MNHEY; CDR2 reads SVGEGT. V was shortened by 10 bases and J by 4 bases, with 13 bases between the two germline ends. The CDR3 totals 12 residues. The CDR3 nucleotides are TGTGCCACCTACAGGGAGGCCTATGGCTACACCTTC. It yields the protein CATYREAYGYTF.

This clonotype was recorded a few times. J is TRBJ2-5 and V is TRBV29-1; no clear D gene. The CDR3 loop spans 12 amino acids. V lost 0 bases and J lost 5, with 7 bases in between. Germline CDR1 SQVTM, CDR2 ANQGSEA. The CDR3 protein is CSVEDRQETQYF. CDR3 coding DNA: TGCAGCGTTGAAGATAGGCAGGAGACCCAGTACTTC.

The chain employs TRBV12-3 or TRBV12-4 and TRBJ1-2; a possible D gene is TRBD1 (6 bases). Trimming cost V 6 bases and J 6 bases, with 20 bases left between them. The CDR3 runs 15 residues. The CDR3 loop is CASSPGASAWDGYTF. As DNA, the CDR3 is TGTGCCAGCAGCCCGGGGGCTTCGGCTTGGGATGGCTACACCTTC.

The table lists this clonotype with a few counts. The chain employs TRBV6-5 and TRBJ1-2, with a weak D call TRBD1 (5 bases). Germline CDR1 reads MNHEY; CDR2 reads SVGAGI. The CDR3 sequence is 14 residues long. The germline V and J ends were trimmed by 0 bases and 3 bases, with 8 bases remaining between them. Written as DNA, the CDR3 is TGTGCCAGCAGTTACTCGGTAGGGGACTATGGCTACACCTTC. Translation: CASSYSVGDYGYTF.

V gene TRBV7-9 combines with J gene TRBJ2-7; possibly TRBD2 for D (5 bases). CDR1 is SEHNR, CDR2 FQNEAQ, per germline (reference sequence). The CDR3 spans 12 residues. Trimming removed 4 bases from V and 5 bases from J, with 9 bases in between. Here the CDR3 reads CASSYGVDEQYF. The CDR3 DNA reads TGTGCCAGCAGCTACGGGGTGGACGAGCAGTACTTC.

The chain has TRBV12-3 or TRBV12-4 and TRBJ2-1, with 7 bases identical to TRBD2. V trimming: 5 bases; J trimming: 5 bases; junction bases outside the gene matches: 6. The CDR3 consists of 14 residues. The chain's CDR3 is CASSRGGTNNEQFF. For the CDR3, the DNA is TGTGCCAGCAGTCGCGGGGGTACCAACAATGAGCAGTTCTTC.

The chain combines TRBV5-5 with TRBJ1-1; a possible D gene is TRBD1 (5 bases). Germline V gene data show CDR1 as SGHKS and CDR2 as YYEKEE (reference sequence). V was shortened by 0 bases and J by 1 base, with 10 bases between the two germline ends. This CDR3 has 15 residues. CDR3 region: CASSLVGVKNTEAFF. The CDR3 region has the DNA TGTGCCAGCAGCTTGGTGGGGGTAAAGAACACTGAAGCTTTCTTT.

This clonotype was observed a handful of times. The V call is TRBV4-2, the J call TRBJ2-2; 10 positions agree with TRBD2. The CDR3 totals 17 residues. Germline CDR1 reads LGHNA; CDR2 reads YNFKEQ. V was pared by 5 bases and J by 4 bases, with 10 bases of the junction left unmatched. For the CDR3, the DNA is TGTGCCAGCAGCGGGTATGGACTAGCGGAATCCACCGGGGAGCTGTTTTTT. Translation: CASSGYGLAESTGELFF.

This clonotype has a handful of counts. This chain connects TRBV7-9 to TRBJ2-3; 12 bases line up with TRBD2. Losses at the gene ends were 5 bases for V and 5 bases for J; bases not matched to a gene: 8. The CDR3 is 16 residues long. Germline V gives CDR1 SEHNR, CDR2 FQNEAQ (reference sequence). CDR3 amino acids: CASSPASGRAKDTQYF. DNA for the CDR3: TGTGCCAGCAGCCCAGCTAGCGGGAGGGCCAAAGATACGCAGTATTTT.

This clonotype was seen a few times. CDR3: CSVEVSYEQYF. For the CDR3, the DNA is TGCAGCGTTGAAGTGTCATACGAGCAGTACTTC. The chain joins TRBV29-1 to TRBJ2-7; D is unclear. This CDR3 has 11 residues. Germline lookup yields CDR1 SQVTM and CDR2 ANQGSEA. V was clipped by 1 base and J by 4 bases, with 5 bases between them.

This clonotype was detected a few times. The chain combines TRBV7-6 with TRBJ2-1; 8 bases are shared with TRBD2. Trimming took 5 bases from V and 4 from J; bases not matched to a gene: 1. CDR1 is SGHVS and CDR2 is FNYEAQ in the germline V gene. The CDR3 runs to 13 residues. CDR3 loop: CASSREGYNEQFF. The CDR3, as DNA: TGTGCCAGCAGCCGGGAGGGATACAATGAGCAGTTCTTC.

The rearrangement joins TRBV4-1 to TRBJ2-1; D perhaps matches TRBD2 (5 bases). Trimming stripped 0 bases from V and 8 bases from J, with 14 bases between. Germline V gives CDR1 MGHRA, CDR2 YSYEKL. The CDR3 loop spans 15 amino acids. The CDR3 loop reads CASSQDDRDGDEQFF. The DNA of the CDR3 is TGCGCCAGCAGCCAAGATGACCGGGATGGGGATGAGCAGTTCTTC.

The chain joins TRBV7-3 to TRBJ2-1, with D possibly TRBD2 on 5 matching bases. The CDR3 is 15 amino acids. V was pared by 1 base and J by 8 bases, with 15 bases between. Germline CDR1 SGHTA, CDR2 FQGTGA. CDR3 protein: CASSLSRGFADEQFF. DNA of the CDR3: TGTGCCAGCAGCTTAAGCCGGGGATTCGCAGATGAGCAGTTCTTC.

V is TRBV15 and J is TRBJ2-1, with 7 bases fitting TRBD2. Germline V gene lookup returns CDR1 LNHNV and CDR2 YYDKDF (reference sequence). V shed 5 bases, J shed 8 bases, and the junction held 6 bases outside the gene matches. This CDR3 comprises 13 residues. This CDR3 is CATSGLERDEQFF. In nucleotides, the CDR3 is TGTGCCACCAGCGGACTAGAGAGGGATGAGCAGTTCTTC. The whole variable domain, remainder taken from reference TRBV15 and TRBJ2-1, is DAMVIQNPRYQVTQFGKPVTLSCSQTLNHNVMYWYQQKSSQAPKLLFHYYDKDFNNEADTPDNFQSRRPNTSFCFLDIRSPGLGDTAMYLCATSGLERDEQFFGPGTRLTVL.

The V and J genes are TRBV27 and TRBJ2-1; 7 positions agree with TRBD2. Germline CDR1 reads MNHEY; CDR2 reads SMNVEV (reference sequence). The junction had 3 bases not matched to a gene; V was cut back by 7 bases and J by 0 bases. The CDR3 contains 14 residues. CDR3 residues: CASIGTNSYNEQFF. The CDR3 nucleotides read TGTGCCAGCATAGGGACTAACTCCTACAATGAGCAGTTCTTC.

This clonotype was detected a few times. The CDR3 protein is CASSIKSGSSYNEQFF. The CDR3 nucleotides are TGTGCCAGCAGCATTAAGAGCGGGAGCTCCTACAATGAGCAGTTCTTC. The J gene is TRBJ2-1, the V gene TRBV7-6; 8 nucleotides align to TRBD2. The V and J ends lost 5 bases and 0 bases, in that order; junction bases with no gene match: 6. In germline, CDR1 is SGHVS, CDR2 FNYEAQ. The CDR3 has 16 residues.

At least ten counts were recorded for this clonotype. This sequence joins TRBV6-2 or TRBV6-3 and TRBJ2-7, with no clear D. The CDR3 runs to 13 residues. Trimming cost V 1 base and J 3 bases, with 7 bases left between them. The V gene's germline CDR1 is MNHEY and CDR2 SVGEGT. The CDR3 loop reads CASSYLENYEQYF. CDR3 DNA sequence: TGTGCCAGCAGTTACTTGGAGAACTACGAGCAGTACTTC.

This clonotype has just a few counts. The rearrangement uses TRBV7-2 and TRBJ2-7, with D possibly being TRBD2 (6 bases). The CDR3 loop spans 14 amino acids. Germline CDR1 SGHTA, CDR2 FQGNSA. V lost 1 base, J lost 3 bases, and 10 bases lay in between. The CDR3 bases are TGTGCCAGCAGCTTAGTGACGGGGGTCTACGAGCAGTACTTC. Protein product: CASSLVTGVYEQYF.

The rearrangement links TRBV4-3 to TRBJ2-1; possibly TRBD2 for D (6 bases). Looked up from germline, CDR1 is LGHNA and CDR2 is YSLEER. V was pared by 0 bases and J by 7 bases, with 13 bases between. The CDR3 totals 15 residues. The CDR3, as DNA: TGCGCCAGCAGCCAAGATACGGGAGATCCTAATGAGCAGTTCTTC. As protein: CASSQDTGDPNEQFF.

CDR3 region: CASSPPGIGTSGRWGELFF. The CDR3, as DNA: TGTGCCAGCAGCCCCCCCGGGATTGGGACTAGCGGGAGATGGGGGGAGCTGTTTTTT. This chain links TRBV7-2 with TRBJ2-2; 14 nucleotides match TRBD2. Trimming at V came to 5 bases and at J to 8 bases, leaving 16 bases not matched to a gene. Germline V gene data show CDR1 as SGHTA and CDR2 as FQGNSA. The CDR3 has 19 residues.

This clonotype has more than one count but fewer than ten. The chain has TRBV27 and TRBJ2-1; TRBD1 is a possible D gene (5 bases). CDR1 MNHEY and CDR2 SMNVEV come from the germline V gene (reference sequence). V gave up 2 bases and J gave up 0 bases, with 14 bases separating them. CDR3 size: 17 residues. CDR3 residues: CASSLGASRTSYNEQFF. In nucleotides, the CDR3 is TGTGCCAGCAGTTTAGGGGCCTCCCGGACCTCCTACAATGAGCAGTTCTTC.